The following is a TCR beta chain sequence with its context. The antigen is not known. Germline V gene lookup returns CDR1 SGHVS and CDR2 FNYEAQ. This CDR3 region has 15 residues. V shed 0 bases and J shed 1 base, with 9 bases lying between them. With a J-beta primer mix and a sample-barcoded 5' primer, a second PCR ran about 7 to 12 cycles. TCRdb processed the 5' RACE reads anew with MiXCR; each CDR3 protein has one entry. The data hold over 750,000 distinct CDR3 sequences, with around 25% observed a single time. The record originates from a study of blood T cells in healthy people across ages. Study-wide findings and caveats: Without sorted subsets, naive and antigen-experienced compartments could not be conclusively compared.

This same sample was also taken into another study, of T cells of mothers and their children.

The origin of this receptor is a boy under 18 in good health. Sequencing used blood. The V call is TRBV7-6, the J call TRBJ2-5; D ambiguous. CDR3: CASSLALAIQETQYF. Written as DNA, the CDR3 is TGTGCCAGCAGCTTAGCGCTGGCTATCCAAGAGACCCAGTACTTC.